This entry concerns a single TCR beta chain. Antigen specificity is unknown. The sample is drawn from a study of blood T cells in healthy people across ages. At the level of the study: About one barcoded beta molecule per two T cells was the capture yield of template switching. Regarding the study as a whole: Reliance upon unsorted PBMCs precluded definitive naive versus antigen-experienced comparison. The long-lived group displayed more naive CD4+ cells, plus higher diversity, than the aged donors did.

Then a second PCR, running about 6 to 11 cycles, was carried out with a sample-barcoded 5' primer and a J-beta primer mix. TCRdb re-called the 5' RACE reads through MiXCR, storing one row per CDR3 protein. The repertoire holds roughly 700,000 distinct CDR3 sequences, with about half as singletons. This CDR3 has 12 amino acids. Looked up from germline, CDR1 is SGHTA and CDR2 is FQGNSA. Healthy Caucasian individuals from Russia aged about 6 to 90 served as donors. This chain joins TRBV7-2 and TRBJ2-4; unclear D gene. The J call is uncertain, as TRBJ2-7 better fits the DNA end. Sequences were obtained from blood. The receptor was isolated from a woman aged 60-70 years in good health. As DNA, the CDR3 is TGTGCCAGCAGCTTAGTGGTTAGCGAGCAGTACTTC. Residues: CASSLVVSEQYF.